This is a list of T cell receptor beta chains from one sample in a study of shared clonotypes between healthy human individuals. Sequencing used immunoSEQ multiplex PCR; TCRdb keeps in-frame clones, though not all of them. Here the sample spans more than 1,200,000 clones, approximately 98.5% being singletons. Sequences were obtained from naive CD4+ T cells sorted from blood. These receptors came from a man younger than 45 in good health. CDR3s leave out the opening cysteine and the closing phenylalanine or tryptophan. The order of the fields is clone size, J gene, V gene, D gene, CDR3 protein. D genes are given only for firm matches. Size values are once, few and many counts, or a class for expanded clones, and some rows have none.

NA TRBJ2-1 TRBV5-1 TRBD2 ASSRTSGRVPPTYNEQF
NA TRBJ1-1 TRBV18 NA ASSLADKNTEAF
NA TRBJ2-1 TRBV9 NA ASSVTGTGEQF
NA TRBJ1-1 TRBV27 NA ASSYRENTEAF
NA TRBJ1-5 TRBV4-3 NA ASSQDRAGRNQPQH
once TRBJ2-5 TRBV30 TRBD2 AWSVGGSETQY
NA TRBJ1-5 TRBV5-1 TRBD1 ASSLQGSQPQH
NA TRBJ2-3 TRBV7-3 NA ASSSSGTDTQY
NA TRBJ2-4 TRBV7-2 NA ASSLEVQLAKNIQY
once TRBJ2-4 TRBV21-1 NA ASSKPGRPKNIQY